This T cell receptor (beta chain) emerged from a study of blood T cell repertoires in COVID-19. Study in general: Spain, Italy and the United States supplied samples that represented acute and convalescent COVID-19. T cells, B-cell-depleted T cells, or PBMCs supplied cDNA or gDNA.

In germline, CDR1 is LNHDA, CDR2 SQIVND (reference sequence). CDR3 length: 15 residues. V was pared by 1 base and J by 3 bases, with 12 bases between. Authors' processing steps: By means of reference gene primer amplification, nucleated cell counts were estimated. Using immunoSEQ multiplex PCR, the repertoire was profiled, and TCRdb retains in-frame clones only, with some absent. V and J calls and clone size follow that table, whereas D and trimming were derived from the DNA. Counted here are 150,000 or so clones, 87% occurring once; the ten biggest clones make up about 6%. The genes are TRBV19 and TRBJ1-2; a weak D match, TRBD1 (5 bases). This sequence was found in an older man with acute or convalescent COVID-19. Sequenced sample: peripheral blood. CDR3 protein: CASSIGSDTDYGYTF. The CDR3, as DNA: TGTGCCAGTAGTATAGGATCGGACACGGACTATGGCTACACCTTC.